The rows below give T cell receptor beta chains drawn from one sample of a study of blood T cell repertoires in COVID-19. Sequenced by immunoSEQ multiplex PCR; TCRdb stores in-frame clones only, minus some. Of over 95,000 clones listed, around 84% are singletons. The sequencing input was peripheral blood. The receptor source for this set is a man between 65 and 79 years old with active or convalescent COVID-19. CDR3s include the opening cysteine and the closing phenylalanine or tryptophan. The order of the fields is clone size, D gene, J gene, V gene, CDR3 protein, CDR3 DNA. The D gene is left open where the match is weak. Where a row states a size, it is once, few, many or the class of an expanded clone; other rows omit it.

- | - | TRBJ2-5 | TRBV25-1 | CASSESYGRQGFQETQYF | TGTGCCAGCAGTGAATCATACGGTCGGCAGGGGTTCCAAGAGACCCAGTACTTC
- | - | TRBJ2-5 | TRBV28 | CASSQPGQGGETQYF | TGTGCCAGCAGCCAACCTGGCCAAGGGGGAGAGACCCAGTACTTC
- | - | TRBJ1-1 | TRBV6-6 | CASSLSGGAGPTEAFF | TGTGCCAGCAGCCTGTCCGGGGGGGCAGGCCCCACTGAAGCTTTCTTT
- | TRBD1 | TRBJ2-4 | TRBV6-4 | CASSTETGNIQYF | TGTGCCAGCAGTACGGAGACAGGGAACATTCAGTACTTC
- | TRBD1 | TRBJ1-5 | TRBV6-5 | CASSYQTGGNQPQHF | TGTGCCAGCAGTTACCAAACAGGGGGAAATCAGCCCCAGCATTTT
- | TRBD1 | TRBJ2-7 | TRBV18 | CASSAGTGDFEQYF | TGTGCCAGCTCGGCCGGGACAGGGGATTTCGAGCAGTACTTC
- | TRBD1 | TRBJ2-1 | TRBV5-4 | CASSVGQGVIQFF | TGTGCCAGCAGCGTGGGACAGGGCGTAATACAGTTCTTC
- | - | TRBJ2-7 | TRBV6-2/TRBV6-3 | CASSYGRGSMTYEQYF | TGTGCCAGCAGTTACGGTAGAGGCAGCATGACCTACGAGCAGTACTTC
- | - | TRBJ2-7 | TRBV6-6 | CASSYRLAPGHEQYF | TGTGCCAGCAGTTATCGTCTAGCTCCTGGTCACGAGCAGTACTTC
many | TRBD2 | TRBJ2-3 | TRBV19 | CASKRGPAGRTDTQYF | TGTGCCAGCAAGCGGGGGCCGGCCGGTCGCACAGATACGCAGTATTTT
- | - | TRBJ2-3 | TRBV5-6 | CASSPRTDTQYF | TGTGCCAGCAGCCCGCGGACAGATACGCAGTATTTT
few | TRBD1 | TRBJ1-1 | TRBV5-1 | CASSYIVGQGTEAFF | TGCGCCAGCAGCTACATCGTAGGACAGGGCACTGAAGCTTTCTTT
once | - | TRBJ2-7 | TRBV5-1 | CASSFGQPILYEQYF | TGCGCCAGCAGCTTTGGACAGCCGATTCTCTACGAGCAGTACTTC
- | TRBD1 | TRBJ2-2 | TRBV6-1 | CASSEADRGRSTGELFF | TGTGCCAGCAGTGAGGCAGACAGGGGGCGGTCCACCGGGGAGCTGTTTTTT
- | - | TRBJ2-1 | TRBV18 | CASSPQMAGKTYNEQFF | TGTGCCAGCTCACCCCAGATGGCAGGGAAAACCTACAATGAGCAGTTCTTC
- | - | TRBJ1-2 | TRBV24-1 | CATSGSIGGDYGYTF | TGTGCCACCAGTGGCTCAATTGGGGGGGACTATGGCTACACCTTC
- | TRBD1 | TRBJ1-1 | TRBV9 | CASSATGGPQEAFF | TGTGCCAGCAGCGCCACAGGGGGCCCCCAGGAAGCTTTCTTT
- | - | TRBJ1-4 | TRBV2 | CASSEASQGYQKLFF | TGTGCCAGCAGTGAAGCGAGTCAGGGATATCAAAAACTGTTTTTT
- | - | TRBJ1-5 | TRBV19 | CASSSAGNNQPQHF | TGTGCCAGTAGTTCGGCAGGGAATAATCAGCCCCAGCATTTT
- | - | TRBJ1-4 | TRBV15 | CATSTQGNNEKLFF | TGTGCCACCAGCACGCAGGGTAATAATGAAAAACTGTTTTTT
- | - | TRBJ1-3 | TRBV10-3 | CAIRSSGNTIYF | TGTGCCATCAGGAGCTCTGGAAACACCATATATTTT
- | - | TRBJ2-2 | TRBV28 | CASSFQNTGELFF | TGTGCCAGCAGTTTTCAGAACACCGGGGAGCTGTTTTTT
once | - | TRBJ2-3 | TRBV28 | CASSPSGTKTDTQYF | TGTGCCAGCAGTCCATCCGGGACAAAGACAGATACGCAGTATTTT
- | - | TRBJ1-6 | TRBV6-6 | CASTYSGGDSPLHF | TGTGCCAGCACCTACTCGGGAGGGGATTCACCCCTCCACTTT
- | TRBD1 | TRBJ1-3 | TRBV28 | CASIPAGTGGNTIYF | TGTGCCAGCATCCCAGCCGGGACAGGGGGAAACACCATATATTTT
- | - | TRBJ2-5 | TRBV11-2 | CASSLVRSLQETQYF | TGTGCCAGCAGCTTAGTTCGTAGCCTGCAAGAGACCCAGTACTTC
once | - | TRBJ2-5 | TRBV3-1/TRBV3-2 | CASSQDRWGGPETQYF | TGTGCCAGCAGCCAAGATCGGTGGGGCGGTCCAGAGACCCAGTACTTC
- | TRBD1 | TRBJ2-1 | TRBV18 | CASSPLQGVSEQFF | TGTGCCAGCTCACCACTACAGGGGGTCAGTGAGCAGTTCTTC
- | - | TRBJ2-7 | TRBV3-1/TRBV3-2 | CASSHRGGGGEQYF | TGTGCCAGCAGCCACCGAGGGGGGGGCGGCGAGCAGTACTTC
- | - | TRBJ2-2 | TRBV4-1 | CASSQSGGITGELFF | TGCGCCAGCAGCCAGAGTGGCGGAATCACCGGGGAGCTGTTTTTT
- | - | TRBJ2-4 | TRBV7-2 | CASSQQGDKNIQYF | TGTGCCAGCAGCCAACAGGGTGACAAAAACATTCAGTACTTC
- | - | TRBJ1-1 | TRBV6-5 | CASSRRENTEAFF | TGTGCCAGCAGCCGGCGGGAGAACACTGAAGCTTTCTTT
- | TRBD1 | TRBJ2-7 | TRBV7-2 | CASSLRTGTYEQYF | TGTGCCAGCAGCTTACGGACAGGGACCTACGAGCAGTACTTC
once | TRBD1 | TRBJ1-2 | TRBV28 | CASSQQGTANYGYTF | TGTGCCAGCAGTCAACAGGGGACAGCGAACTATGGCTACACCTTC
- | - | TRBJ1-2 | TRBV9 | CASSVDGPRTF | TGTGCCAGCAGCGTAGATGGGCCCCGCACCTTC
- | - | TRBJ1-1 | TRBV5-4 | CASSSSGGRGTYNTEAFF | TGTGCCAGCAGCTCCAGCGGGGGGCGGGGGACCTATAACACTGAAGCTTTCTTT
- | - | TRBJ2-7 | TRBV7-2 | CASSHGGNSYEQYF | TGTGCCAGCAGTCACGGGGGAAACTCCTACGAGCAGTACTTC
- | - | TRBJ2-6 | TRBV2 | CASSENRVTGANVLTF | TGTGCCAGCAGTGAGAACAGGGTTACTGGGGCCAACGTCCTGACTTTC
- | TRBD2 | TRBJ2-5 | TRBV5-4 | CASSLSASGKETQYF | TGTGCCAGCAGCTTATCGGCTAGCGGAAAAGAGACCCAGTACTTC
once | - | TRBJ1-2 | TRBV30 | CAWKSSTAGKGEGYTF | TGTGCCTGGAAGAGCTCTACGGCAGGAAAAGGCGAGGGCTACACCTTC
- | - | TRBJ1-6 | TRBV7-9 | CATGNSNSPLHF | TGTGCCACAGGGAATTCTAATTCACCCCTCCACTTT
- | - | TRBJ2-3 | TRBV5-1 | CASSLGPAGTQYF | TGCGCCAGCAGCTTGGGGCCGGCGGGGACGCAGTATTTT
- | - | TRBJ1-4 | TRBV12-3/TRBV12-4 | CASSLVRGEKLFF | TGTGCCAGCAGTTTGGTAAGGGGAGAAAAACTGTTTTTT
- | - | TRBJ1-5 | TRBV5-8 | CASSSLGHALGGNQPQHF | TGTGCCAGCAGTTCGCTGGGACACGCATTGGGGGGCAATCAGCCCCAGCATTTT
- | - | TRBJ2-7 | TRBV2 | CASTSQGLTYEQYF | TGTGCCAGCACGAGCCAGGGCTTAACCTACGAGCAGTACTTC
- | - | TRBJ2-7 | TRBV6-2/TRBV6-3 | CASSYPMGASTYEQYF | TGTGCCAGCAGTTATCCTATGGGGGCCTCCACCTACGAGCAGTACTTC
- | - | TRBJ1-2 | TRBV7-2 | CASSLGWGDYGYTF | TGTGCCAGCAGCTTAGGCTGGGGGGACTATGGCTACACCTTC
- | TRBD2 | TRBJ2-5 | TRBV5-1 | CASSLQAGGLETQYF | TGCGCCAGCAGCCTCCAAGCGGGGGGGCTTGAGACCCAGTACTTC
- | TRBD2 | TRBJ2-5 | TRBV28 | CASRASGRETQYF | TGTGCCAGCAGGGCTAGCGGGAGAGAGACCCAGTACTTC